This T cell receptor beta chain was retrieved from a study of beta chain features in type 1 diabetes. The study's findings and limits: All four CD4+ subsets from Type 1 diabetes patients carried moderately but significantly shorter TCRB CDR3s.

The authors sorted CD4+ naive, central memory, regulatory and stem cell-like memory cells via CD45RO/CCR7/CD25/CD127/CD95/CD27. In its sample, this clone was seen a few times. Antigen unknown. The CDR3 has 11 amino acids. CDR1 and CDR2 from the germline V gene are SGHTA and FQGNSA. With 3 bases removed from V and 5 bases from J, the gap between germline ends came to 5 bases. The entirety of the isolated RNA underwent reverse transcription, so expressed TCRB transcripts were sequenced. Method: immunoSEQ multiplex PCR; TCRdb's copy keeps in-frame clones and lacks some. Of 150,000 to 180,000 clones listed, approximately 10% are singletons.

The clonotype originates from a man aged 25-40 years with type 1 diabetes. Sequencing was carried out using central memory CD4+ T cells from blood. The chain links TRBV7-2 to TRBJ2-7, with D hard to call. The CDR3 DNA follows: TGTGCCAGCAGCTTTTATCACGAGCAGTACTTC. This encodes CASSFYHEQYF.